The rows below give T cell receptor beta chains drawn from one sample of a study of blood T cell repertoires in COVID-19. This table comes from immunoSEQ multiplex PCR, and its TCRdb copy is limited to in-frame clones, with some not included. The sample comprises roughly 240,000 clones, more than 65% of which are singletons, and approximately 2% rests with the top ten. The sample taken for sequencing was peripheral blood. These receptors were collected from a man aged 40-49 years who had recovered from COVID-19. The CDR3 runs from the conserved cysteine through the conserved F or W. The D gene is left open where the match is weak. Size tells how often a clone was seen (once, few, many) or the class of an expanded clone, and some rows leave it out.

CDR3 protein: CASSEARKYTGELFF
CDR3 DNA: TGTGCCAGCAGTGAAGCTAGAAAGTACACCGGGGAGCTGTTTTTT
clone size: once
J gene: TRBJ2-2
CDR3 length: 15
V gene: TRBV2
D gene: -

CDR3 protein: CASSSAGYEQFF
CDR3 DNA: TGTGCCAGCAGCTCGGCAGGGTATGAGCAGTTCTTC
clone size: -
J gene: TRBJ2-1
CDR3 length: 12
V gene: TRBV7-2
D gene: -

CDR3 protein: CASRFKRGVYGYTF
CDR3 DNA: TGTGCAAGTCGCTTTAAGCGGGGGGTCTATGGCTACACCTTC
clone size: -
J gene: TRBJ1-2
CDR3 length: 14
V gene: TRBV12-2
D gene: -

CDR3 protein: CASSPRRAGGSGTDTQYF
CDR3 DNA: TGTGCCAGTAGTCCGAGAAGAGCGGGAGGGTCGGGCACAGATACGCAGTATTTT
clone size: -
J gene: TRBJ2-3
CDR3 length: 18
V gene: TRBV19
D gene: TRBD2

CDR3 protein: CASSQGVGDRPQHF
CDR3 DNA: TGTGCCAGCAGCCAAGGAGTCGGGGATCGGCCCCAGCATTTT
clone size: -
J gene: TRBJ1-5
CDR3 length: 14
V gene: TRBV3-1/TRBV3-2
D gene: -

CDR3 protein: CASSPTGSYEQYF
CDR3 DNA: TGTGCCAGCTCACCGACGGGCTCCTACGAGCAGTACTTC
clone size: -
J gene: TRBJ2-7
CDR3 length: 13
V gene: TRBV18
D gene: -

CDR3 protein: CASSEGLDTGELFF
CDR3 DNA: TGTGCCAGCAGTGAAGGGCTCGACACCGGGGAGCTGTTTTTT
clone size: few
J gene: TRBJ2-2
CDR3 length: 14
V gene: TRBV6-1
D gene: -

CDR3 protein: CASSHSLLAASYEQYF
CDR3 DNA: TGTGCCAGCAGCCACTCCCTACTAGCGGCCTCCTACGAGCAGTACTTC
clone size: -
J gene: TRBJ2-7
CDR3 length: 16
V gene: TRBV3-1/TRBV3-2
D gene: TRBD2

CDR3 protein: CASSLDPGETQYF
CDR3 DNA: TGTGCCAGCAGCTTAGACCCGGGAGAGACCCAGTACTTC
clone size: -
J gene: TRBJ2-5
CDR3 length: 13
V gene: TRBV7-7
D gene: -

CDR3 protein: CASSELTSGDIQYF
CDR3 DNA: TGTGCCAGCAGTGAATTGACTAGTGGGGACATTCAGTACTTC
clone size: few
J gene: TRBJ2-4
CDR3 length: 14
V gene: TRBV2
D gene: -

CDR3 protein: CASSIWTGSRYEQYF
CDR3 DNA: TGTGCCAGCAGCATCTGGACTGGATCGAGGTACGAGCAGTACTTC
clone size: -
J gene: TRBJ2-7
CDR3 length: 15
V gene: TRBV11-2
D gene: -

CDR3 protein: CAWALAVRETQYF
CDR3 DNA: TGTGCCTGGGCGCTAGCGGTTCGGGAGACCCAGTACTTC
clone size: -
J gene: TRBJ2-5
CDR3 length: 13
V gene: TRBV30
D gene: TRBD2

CDR3 protein: CASSSISGRASGNEQFF
CDR3 DNA: TGCGCCAGCAGCTCAATTAGCGGGAGGGCCTCTGGGAATGAGCAGTTCTTC
clone size: -
J gene: TRBJ2-1
CDR3 length: 17
V gene: TRBV5-1
D gene: TRBD2

CDR3 protein: CASSFRTSGADTQYF
CDR3 DNA: TGTGCCAGCAGCTTCCGGACTAGCGGGGCCGATACGCAGTATTTT
clone size: -
J gene: TRBJ2-3
CDR3 length: 15
V gene: TRBV7-2
D gene: TRBD2

CDR3 protein: CASSQESTSERILQETQYF
CDR3 DNA: TGCGCCAGCAGCCAAGAATCAACTAGCGAACGCATTCTCCAAGAGACCCAGTACTTC
clone size: -
J gene: TRBJ2-5
CDR3 length: 19
V gene: TRBV4-3
D gene: TRBD2

CDR3 protein: CASSPRGTGYTGELFF
CDR3 DNA: TGTGCCAGCAGTCCCAGGGGGACAGGGTACACCGGGGAGCTGTTTTTT
clone size: -
J gene: TRBJ2-2
CDR3 length: 16
V gene: TRBV6-2/TRBV6-3
D gene: TRBD1

CDR3 protein: CASSLGRLAGASEQFF
CDR3 DNA: TGTGCCAGCAGCTTAGGGAGACTAGCGGGAGCGAGTGAGCAGTTCTTC
clone size: -
J gene: TRBJ2-1
CDR3 length: 16
V gene: TRBV7-2
D gene: TRBD2

CDR3 protein: CASRGTGGAFSNGYTF
CDR3 DNA: TGTGCCAGCAGGGGGACAGGGGGCGCCTTCAGCAATGGCTACACCTTC
clone size: -
J gene: TRBJ1-2
CDR3 length: 16
V gene: TRBV2
D gene: TRBD1

CDR3 protein: CASSGLDTQYF
CDR3 DNA: TGTGCCAGCAGCGGACTAGATACGCAGTATTTT
clone size: once
J gene: TRBJ2-3
CDR3 length: 11
V gene: TRBV3-1/TRBV3-2
D gene: -

CDR3 protein: CASSRDREFQPQHF
CDR3 DNA: TGTGCCAGTAGTCGGGACAGGGAGTTTCAGCCCCAGCATTTT
clone size: -
J gene: TRBJ1-5
CDR3 length: 14
V gene: TRBV19
D gene: TRBD1

CDR3 protein: CSVRTSGDQETQYF
CDR3 DNA: TGCAGCGTTCGGACTAGCGGGGACCAAGAGACCCAGTACTTC
clone size: -
J gene: TRBJ2-5
CDR3 length: 14
V gene: TRBV29-1
D gene: TRBD2

CDR3 protein: CASSAPGQWNNEQFF
CDR3 DNA: TGCGCCAGCAGCGCGCCGGGACAGTGGAACAATGAGCAGTTCTTC
clone size: -
J gene: TRBJ2-1
CDR3 length: 15
V gene: TRBV5-1
D gene: TRBD1

CDR3 protein: CASSQRQGMNRRGYTF
CDR3 DNA: TGTGCCAGCAGCCAACGCCAGGGAATGAATCGGCGTGGCTACACCTTC
clone size: -
J gene: TRBJ1-2
CDR3 length: 16
V gene: TRBV7-2
D gene: -

CDR3 protein: CASSLLTGQITNEQFF
CDR3 DNA: TGCGCCAGCAGCCTGCTTACGGGACAGATTACCAATGAGCAGTTCTTC
clone size: -
J gene: TRBJ2-1
CDR3 length: 16
V gene: TRBV4-3
D gene: TRBD1

CDR3 protein: CASSPLAGVTTGELFF
CDR3 DNA: TGTGCCAGCTCACCTCTAGCGGGAGTTACCACCGGGGAGCTGTTTTTT
clone size: -
J gene: TRBJ2-2
CDR3 length: 16
V gene: TRBV18
D gene: TRBD2

CDR3 protein: CASSESRGGEQFF
CDR3 DNA: TGTGCCAGCAGCGAAAGTAGGGGGGGTGAGCAGTTCTTC
clone size: -
J gene: TRBJ2-1
CDR3 length: 13
V gene: TRBV11-3
D gene: -

CDR3 protein: CASSQVTGGEVQYF
CDR3 DNA: TGCGCCAGCAGCCAAGTTACGGGGGGCGAGGTGCAGTACTTC
clone size: -
J gene: TRBJ2-7
CDR3 length: 14
V gene: TRBV4-3
D gene: -

CDR3 protein: CASGHREPQHF
CDR3 DNA: TGTGCCAGCGGCCACAGGGAGCCCCAGCATTTT
clone size: -
J gene: TRBJ1-5
CDR3 length: 11
V gene: TRBV6-2/TRBV6-3
D gene: -

CDR3 protein: CASSLEPGRAYYGYTF
CDR3 DNA: TGTGCCAGCAGCTTAGAACCGGGCAGGGCCTACTATGGCTACACCTTC
clone size: once
J gene: TRBJ1-2
CDR3 length: 16
V gene: TRBV7-2
D gene: -

CDR3 protein: CASSSGLSNQPQHF
CDR3 DNA: TGTGCCAGCAGCTCGGGACTTAGCAATCAGCCCCAGCATTTT
clone size: once
J gene: TRBJ1-5
CDR3 length: 14
V gene: TRBV5-6
D gene: -

CDR3 protein: CSASPAGIKANEKLFF
CDR3 DNA: TGCAGTGCTAGTCCCGCCGGGATAAAGGCTAATGAAAAACTGTTTTTT
clone size: -
J gene: TRBJ1-4
CDR3 length: 16
V gene: TRBV20-1
D gene: -

CDR3 protein: CASSTQGTGQETQYF
CDR3 DNA: TGTGCCAGCAGTACACAGGGTACAGGGCAAGAGACCCAGTACTTC
clone size: few
J gene: TRBJ2-5
CDR3 length: 15
V gene: TRBV7-2
D gene: -

CDR3 protein: CASSQDLLQPQHF
CDR3 DNA: TGTGCCAGCAGCCAAGATTTATTACAGCCCCAGCATTTT
clone size: -
J gene: TRBJ1-5
CDR3 length: 13
V gene: TRBV3-1/TRBV3-2
D gene: -

CDR3 protein: CASSYRTSGVVGIYEQYF
CDR3 DNA: TGTGCCAGCAGTTACCGGACTAGCGGGGTCGTAGGAATCTACGAGCAGTACTTC
clone size: -
J gene: TRBJ2-7
CDR3 length: 18
V gene: TRBV6-2/TRBV6-3
D gene: TRBD2

CDR3 protein: CASSLTGAGELFF
CDR3 DNA: TGCGCCAGCAGCCTTACAGGGGCCGGGGAGCTGTTTTTT
clone size: -
J gene: TRBJ2-2
CDR3 length: 13
V gene: TRBV5-1
D gene: TRBD1

CDR3 protein: CAWCRQGDSPLHF
CDR3 DNA: TGTGCCTGGTGTCGGCAGGGGGATTCACCCCTCCACTTT
clone size: few
J gene: TRBJ1-6
CDR3 length: 13
V gene: TRBV30
D gene: TRBD1

CDR3 protein: CASSLNSGYGYTF
CDR3 DNA: TGTGCCAGCAGTTTAAACAGCGGCTATGGCTACACCTTC
clone size: once
J gene: TRBJ1-2
CDR3 length: 13
V gene: TRBV12-3/TRBV12-4
D gene: -

CDR3 protein: CASSSTGTRDTEAFF
CDR3 DNA: TGTGCCAGCAGCTCCACTGGGACAAGGGACACTGAAGCTTTCTTT
clone size: -
J gene: TRBJ1-1
CDR3 length: 15
V gene: TRBV7-9
D gene: -